This TCR beta chain was profiled in a study of T cells in Graves' hyperthyroidism and ophthalmopathy. Study-level results: From stable hyperthyroidism, ophthalmopathy was separated by a 13 V-J model.

The J segment lost 5 bases and the V segment lost 6 bases, leaving 9 bases of the junction unmatched. CDR1 LNHDA and CDR2 SQIVND come from the germline V gene (reference sequence). The CDR3 contains 14 residues. This clonotype was counted a few times. The antigen is undetermined. Amplified regions were TCR beta CDR3 sequences from RNA transcripts. The HTBI set primed first-round TCR CDR3 RT-PCR. TCRdb used MiXCR to reprocess the multiplex PCR reads, holding one entry per CDR3 protein. Of about 400,000 distinct CDR3 sequences detected, roughly 15% appear once; the ten largest clones hold roughly a fifth.

The rearrangement uses TRBV19 and TRBJ1-2, with 7 bases aligning to TRBD1. The clonotype comes from a young woman with Graves' ophthalmopathy. Sequencing was carried out using blood. This CDR3 is CASRGLQGIYGYTF. CDR3 sequence (DNA): TGTGCCAGTAGAGGTTTACAGGGGATATATGGCTACACCTTC.